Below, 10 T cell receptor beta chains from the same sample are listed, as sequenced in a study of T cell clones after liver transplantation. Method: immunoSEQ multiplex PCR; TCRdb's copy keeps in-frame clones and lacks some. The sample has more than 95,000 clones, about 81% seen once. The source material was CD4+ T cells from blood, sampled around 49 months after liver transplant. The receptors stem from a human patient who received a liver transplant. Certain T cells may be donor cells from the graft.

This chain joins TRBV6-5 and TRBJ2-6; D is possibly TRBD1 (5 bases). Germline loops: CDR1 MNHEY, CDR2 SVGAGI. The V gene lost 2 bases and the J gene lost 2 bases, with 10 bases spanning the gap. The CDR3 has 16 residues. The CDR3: CASSYNQGTGANVLTF. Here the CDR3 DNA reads TGTGCCAGCAGTTACAATCAGGGAACTGGGGCCAACGTCCTGACTTTC.

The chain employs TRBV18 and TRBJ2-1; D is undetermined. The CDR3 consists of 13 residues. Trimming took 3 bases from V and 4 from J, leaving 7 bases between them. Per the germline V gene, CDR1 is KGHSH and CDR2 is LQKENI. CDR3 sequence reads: CASSPLPYNEQFF. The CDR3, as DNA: TGTGCCAGCTCACCCCTCCCGTACAATGAGCAGTTCTTC.

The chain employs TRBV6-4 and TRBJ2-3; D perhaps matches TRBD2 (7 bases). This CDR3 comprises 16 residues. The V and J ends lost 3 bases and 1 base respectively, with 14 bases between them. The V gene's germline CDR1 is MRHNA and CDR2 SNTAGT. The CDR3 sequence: CASSETAGARTDTQYF. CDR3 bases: TGTGCCAGCAGTGAAACCGCGGGGGCGCGCACAGATACGCAGTATTTT.

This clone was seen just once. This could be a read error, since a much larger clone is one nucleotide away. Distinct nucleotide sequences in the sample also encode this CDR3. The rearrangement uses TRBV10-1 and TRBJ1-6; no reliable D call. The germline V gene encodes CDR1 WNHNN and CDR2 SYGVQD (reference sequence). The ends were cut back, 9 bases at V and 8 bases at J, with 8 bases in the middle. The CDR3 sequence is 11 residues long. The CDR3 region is CASIRDSPLHF. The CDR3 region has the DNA TGCGCCAGTATTAGGGATTCACCCCTCCACTTT.

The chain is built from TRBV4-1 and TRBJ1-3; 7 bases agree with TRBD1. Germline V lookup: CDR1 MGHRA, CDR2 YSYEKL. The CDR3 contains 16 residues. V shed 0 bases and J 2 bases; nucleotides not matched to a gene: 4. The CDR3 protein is CASSQEATGAGNTIYF. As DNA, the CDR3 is TGCGCCAGCAGCCAAGAGGCAACAGGGGCTGGAAACACCATATATTTT.

The CDR3 DNA reads TGCGCCAGCAGCTTGCTGGGACAACTACAAGAGACCCAGTACTTC. This codes for CASSLLGQLQETQYF. This sequence joins TRBV5-1 and TRBJ2-5, with D tentatively TRBD1 (6 bases). CDR3 size: 15 residues. Germline loops: CDR1 SGHRS, CDR2 YFSETQ. The V end lost 1 base, the J end lost 2 bases, and 12 bases lay between the germline ends.

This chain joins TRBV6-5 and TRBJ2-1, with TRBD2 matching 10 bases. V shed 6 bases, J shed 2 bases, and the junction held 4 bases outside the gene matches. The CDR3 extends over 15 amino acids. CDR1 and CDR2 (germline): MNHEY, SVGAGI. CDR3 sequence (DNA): TGTGCCAGCAGCCCGACTAGCGGGCCCTACAATGAGCAGTTCTTC. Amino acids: CASSPTSGPYNEQFF.

CDR3 loop: CASRMAGRATEAFF. The CDR3 DNA sequence: TGTGCCAGTCGCATGGCAGGGCGGGCTACTGAAGCTTTCTTT. J is TRBJ1-1 and V is TRBV28, with D possibly TRBD1 on 5 matching bases. Trimming took off 9 bases at V and 5 bases at J, with 19 bases between the two ends. The CDR3 consists of 14 residues. CDR1 is MDHEN and CDR2 is SYDVKM in the germline V gene.

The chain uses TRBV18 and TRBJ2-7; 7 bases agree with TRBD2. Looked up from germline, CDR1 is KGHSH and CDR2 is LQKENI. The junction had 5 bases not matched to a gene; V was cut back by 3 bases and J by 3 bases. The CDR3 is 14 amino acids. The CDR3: CASSPTSSYYEQYF. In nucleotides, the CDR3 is TGTGCCAGCTCACCGACTAGCAGCTACTACGAGCAGTACTTC.

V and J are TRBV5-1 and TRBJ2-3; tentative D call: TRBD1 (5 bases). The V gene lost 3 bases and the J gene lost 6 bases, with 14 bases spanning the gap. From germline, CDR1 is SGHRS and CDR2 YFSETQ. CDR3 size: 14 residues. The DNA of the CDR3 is TGCGCCAGCAGCTCCACCGACAGTGGGGATACGCAGTATTTT. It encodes CASSSTDSGDTQYF.